These 3 T cell receptor beta chains originate from one sample sequenced in a study of blood T cell repertoires in COVID-19. Sequencing was performed with immunoSEQ multiplex PCR; in TCRdb, only in-frame clones are kept and a portion is missing. The sample comprises about 87,000 clones, over 70% of which are singletons, and about 4.2% rests with the top ten. The source material was peripheral blood. Receptor source: a woman aged 45-59 years with acute or convalescent COVID-19.

This chain uses TRBV19 with TRBJ1-1, with D possibly being TRBD1 (5 bases). The CDR3 is 13 residues long. CDR1 and CDR2 from the germline V gene are LNHDA and SQIVND (reference sequence). V shed 6 bases and J shed 0 bases, with 8 bases lying between them. The CDR3 sequence is CASRGTLNTEAFF. Written as DNA, the CDR3 is TGTGCCAGTAGAGGGACTTTGAACACTGAAGCTTTCTTT.

The rearrangement uses TRBV6-5 and TRBJ1-1, with 9 bases fitting TRBD1. The V segment lost 7 bases and the J segment 4 bases; nucleotides outside the gene matches: 7. CDR3 size: 14 residues. The germline CDR1 and CDR2 sequences are MNHEY and SVGAGI. The CDR3 sequence is CASTGTGSVTEAFF. The CDR3 DNA reads TGTGCCAGCACCGGGACAGGGTCGGTCACTGAAGCTTTCTTT.

The chain joins TRBV19 to TRBJ2-1; D is perhaps TRBD1 (6 bases). Between the trimmed V and J ends, which lost 1 base and 6 bases, there was a span of 7 bases. The CDR3 runs 13 residues. CDR1 is LNHDA, CDR2 SQIVND, per germline (reference sequence). The CDR3 DNA is TGTGCCAGTAGTATAGTGGGGGCCAATGAGCAGTTCTTC. Residues: CASSIVGANEQFF.